A single sample gave rise to the 11 T cell receptor beta chains below, sequenced in a study of Ad26.COV2.S vaccination and SARS-CoV-2 variants. Treatment specified: over 15 received Ad26.COV2.S at low or high dose, single or two shots; several received placebo; per-sample allocation not given. Sample collection was performed on day 63 after the first vaccine or placebo injection. This table comes from immunoSEQ multiplex PCR, and its TCRdb copy is limited to in-frame clones, with some not included. The sample holds hundreds of thousands of clones, roughly 90% seen once. Sequences were derived from peripheral blood, sampled in a trial of Ad26.COV2.S vaccine versus placebo. The receptors shown here come from a person between 18 and 60 years old who received the Ad26.COV2.S COVID-19 vaccine or a placebo.

This chain uses TRBV19 with TRBJ1-5; possibly TRBD1 for D (6 bases). V lost 5 bases and J 5 bases, leaving 16 bases between the germline ends. CDR3 length: 15 residues. In germline, CDR1 is LNHDA, CDR2 SQIVND (reference sequence). Written as DNA, the CDR3 is TGTGCCAGTAGTCTCAGGCCCAGGGGCGATCAGCCCCAGCATTTT. This encodes CASSLRPRGDQPQHF.

This clone has just one count. This chain links TRBV29-1 with TRBJ1-1, with unresolved D. Trimming shortened V by 7 bases and J by 1 base, and 10 bases separated the two germline ends. Germline CDR1 is SQVTM and CDR2 is ANQGSEA. The CDR3 length is 12 residues. CDR3 coding DNA: TGCAGCGCCCCCGCGCCGAACACTGAAGCTTTCTTT. Translating gives CSAPAPNTEAFF.

CDR3 sequence: CASTRTPNTEAFF. The CDR3 DNA reads as TGCGCCAGCACGCGGACACCGAACACTGAAGCTTTCTTT. The chain uses TRBV5-1 and TRBJ1-1; D might be TRBD1 (5 bases). Between the trimmed V and J ends, which lost 6 bases and 1 base, there was a span of 10 bases. From germline, CDR1 is SGHRS and CDR2 YFSETQ. The CDR3 is 13 residues long.

The DNA for the CDR3 is TGTGCCAGCAGCTCAAGACAGGGGCCTTGGTATGAGCAGTTCTTC. Its translation is CASSSRQGPWYEQFF. V gene TRBV7-2 combines with J gene TRBJ2-1, with 8 bases lining up with TRBD1. This CDR3 is built from 15 residues. Trimming cost V 4 bases and J 8 bases; bases outside gene matches: 10. CDR1 SGHTA and CDR2 FQGNSA come from the germline V gene.

The rearrangement links TRBV7-8 to TRBJ2-7; 9 nucleotides align to TRBD2. The germline V gene encodes CDR1 SGHVS and CDR2 FQNEAQ. The CDR3 totals 20 residues. V was pared by 1 base and J by 0 bases, with 16 bases of the junction left unmatched. DNA for the CDR3: TGTGCCAGCAGCTTAGGCCTAGTAGCGGGGACTAGCTCTTACTCCTACGAGCAGTACTTC. It yields the protein CASSLGLVAGTSSYSYEQYF.

This clone was picked up a small number of times. The chain uses TRBV3-1 (or the pseudogene TRBV3-2) and TRBJ2-7; no clear D. This CDR3 contains 16 residues. Trimming removed 4 bases at V and 2 bases at J, with 18 bases between. Germline assignment: CDR1 LGHDT and CDR2 YNNKEL (reference sequence). The CDR3 sequence is CASSPVVVAPTYEQYF. For the CDR3, the DNA is TGTGCCAGCAGCCCCGTAGTAGTGGCGCCTACCTACGAGCAGTACTTC.

The chain links TRBV19 to TRBJ2-1, with 9 nucleotides matching TRBD1. This CDR3 spans 13 amino acids. V lost 4 bases and J lost 7; bases outside the gene matches: 2. CDR1 is LNHDA and CDR2 is SQIVND in the germline V gene (reference sequence). The CDR3 nucleotides read TGTGCCAGTAGTACGACAGGGGGGAATGAGCAGTTCTTC. Its protein product is CASSTTGGNEQFF.

The chain has TRBV6-6 and TRBJ2-3; no definite D call. The CDR3 sequence is 15 residues long. The V end was cut by 5 bases, the J end by 2 bases, with 14 bases between. Germline assignment: CDR1 MNHNY and CDR2 SVGAGI (reference sequence). CDR3 protein: CASSSQPGNTDTQYF. The DNA for the CDR3 is TGTGCCAGCAGTAGTCAGCCAGGAAACACAGATACGCAGTATTTT.

CDR3 amino acids: CASRTGGNTEAFF. The CDR3 DNA reads TGTGCCAGCAGGACAGGGGGTAACACTGAAGCTTTCTTT. The chain combines TRBV25-1 with TRBJ1-1; 9 nucleotides align to TRBD1. V trimming: 6 bases; J trimming: 2 bases; junction bases outside the gene matches: 1. CDR3 length equals 13 residues. The germline CDR1 and CDR2 sequences are MGHDK and SYGVNS. Full variable domain (rest looked up from reference TRBV25-1 and TRBJ1-1): EADIYQTPRYLVIGTGKKITLECSQTMGHDKMYWYQQDPGMELHLIHYSYGVNSTEKGDLSSESTVSRIRTEHFPLTLESARPSHTSQYLCASRTGGNTEAFFGQGTRLTVV.

This sequence joins TRBV6-5 and TRBJ2-7; 11 bases align to TRBD2. After removal of 9 bases from V and 3 bases from J, the junction contained 10 bases not matched to a gene. The CDR3 totals 15 residues. From germline, CDR1 is MNHEY and CDR2 SVGAGI. In DNA, the CDR3 is TGTGCCAGTGATACCGGGACTAGCGGCAACTACGAGCAGTACTTC. It yields the protein CASDTGTSGNYEQYF.

The chain links TRBV27 to TRBJ2-3; D unresolved. CDR1 is MNHEY, CDR2 SMNVEV, per germline (reference sequence). With 5 bases removed from V and 2 bases from J, the gap between germline ends came to 8 bases. This CDR3 spans 13 amino acids. As DNA, the CDR3 is TGTGCCAGCAGTCTACTGCTCACAGATACGCAGTATTTT. It encodes CASSLLLTDTQYF.